What follows are 20 T cell receptor beta chains derived from one specimen sequenced in a study of T cell responses to AZD1222 COVID-19 vaccine. Clones were read by immunoSEQ multiplex PCR, and TCRdb kept only the in-frame ones, dropping some. The profile shows 100,000 to 150,000 clones, approximately 90% of them singletons. Here the sequenced sample was peripheral blood, taken 28 days after the second AZD1222 dose. These receptors were taken from an adult who received the AZD1222 COVID-19 vaccine.

The genes are TRBV7-9 and TRBJ2-1, with TRBD2 identical over 7 bases. Germline loops: CDR1 SEHNR, CDR2 FQNEAQ (reference sequence). This CDR3 comprises 15 residues. V lost 0 bases to trimming and J lost 6 bases; unmatched junction nucleotides: 5. The chain's CDR3 is CASSLAAGASNEQFF. The CDR3 DNA follows: TGTGCCAGCAGCTTAGCGGCGGGAGCCTCCAATGAGCAGTTCTTC.

This chain joins TRBV5-1 and TRBJ2-3; 11 positions agree with TRBD2. CDR1 is SGHRS and CDR2 is YFSETQ in the germline V gene. The CDR3 extends over 16 amino acids. V lost 1 base to trimming and J lost 4 bases; unmatched junction nucleotides: 5. CDR3 amino acids: CASSLSLAGGPDTQYF. In DNA, the CDR3 is TGCGCCAGCAGCTTGAGCCTAGCGGGAGGCCCAGATACGCAGTATTTT.

The gene calls are TRBV19 and TRBJ1-4; D may be TRBD1 (5 bases). CDR1 and CDR2 from the germline V gene are LNHDA and SQIVND (reference sequence). The CDR3 totals 13 residues. Trimming removed 8 bases from V and 7 bases from J, with 14 bases in between. This CDR3 reads CASGRDWGEKLFF. CDR3 in DNA: TGTGCCAGTGGCCGGGACTGGGGTGAAAAACTGTTTTTT.

This clone was picked up a small number of times. The chain uses TRBV19 and TRBJ2-6; a possible D gene is TRBD2 (5 bases). Germline V gives CDR1 LNHDA, CDR2 SQIVND (reference sequence). This CDR3 comprises 16 residues. Deletions cut 5 bases from V and 1 base from J, with 12 bases between. In DNA form, the CDR3 reads TGTGCCAGTAGTCCCCCCCGGAGGTCTGGGGCCAACGTCCTGACTTTC. This translates into CASSPPRRSGANVLTF.

The chain is built from TRBV2 and TRBJ1-2; 7 bases fit TRBD1. The germline V gene has CDR1 SNHLY and CDR2 FYNNEI. The CDR3 length is 13 residues. V shed 6 bases, J shed 4 bases, and the junction held 5 bases outside the gene matches. CDR3 loop: CASRGDSFYGYTF. CDR3 nucleotides: TGTGCCAGCAGAGGGGACAGCTTCTATGGCTACACCTTC.

The V gene is TRBV19, the J gene TRBJ2-1, with 9 bases that match TRBD2. V gave up 1 base and J gave up 7 bases; unmatched junction bases: 5. The CDR3 consists of 15 residues. CDR1 and CDR2 (germline): LNHDA, SQIVND (reference sequence). For the CDR3, the DNA is TGTGCCAGTAGTATAGGGACTAGCGCAAGGAATGAGCAGTTCTTC. This gives the protein CASSIGTSARNEQFF.

The chain employs TRBV7-3 and TRBJ2-2, with a tentative D call TRBD2 (6 bases). The V and J ends lost 2 bases and 0 bases respectively, with 10 bases between them. Germline V lookup: CDR1 SGHTA, CDR2 FQGTGA. The CDR3 extends over 16 amino acids. The CDR3 sequence is CASSLHGGTNTGELFF. The DNA for the CDR3 is TGTGCCAGCAGCTTACACGGCGGGACGAACACCGGGGAGCTGTTTTTT.

The V call is TRBV7-2, the J call TRBJ2-1; the D gene is possibly TRBD2 (6 bases). Trimming pared 0 bases from V and 8 bases from J, leaving 17 bases between. Looked up from germline, CDR1 is SGHTA and CDR2 is FQGNSA. CDR3 size: 16 residues. This chain's CDR3 is CASSLAILAPSYEQFF. CDR3 sequence (DNA): TGTGCCAGCAGCTTAGCCATTCTAGCGCCATCCTATGAGCAGTTCTTC.

The CDR3 DNA reads as TGTGCCAGCAGCTTTAGCGGGGCGAACACCGGGGAGCTGTTTTTT. Protein product: CASSFSGANTGELFF. The gene calls are TRBV7-8 and TRBJ2-2; 8 bases align to TRBD2. The V and J ends lost 3 bases and 0 bases, in that order; junction bases with no gene match: 0. Germline CDR1 and CDR2: SGHVS and FQNEAQ. This CDR3 spans 15 amino acids.

The rearrangement links TRBV6-2 or TRBV6-3 to TRBJ2-1, with D possibly matching TRBD2 (5 bases). Trimming took off 4 bases at V and 8 bases at J, with 12 bases between the two ends. This CDR3 comprises 13 residues. CDR1 and CDR2 (germline): MNHEY, SVGEGT. CDR3 nucleotide sequence: TGTGCCAGCAGTTTCGGGATAATCGATGAGCAGTTCTTC. Encoded protein: CASSFGIIDEQFF.

The J gene is TRBJ1-1, the V gene TRBV2; D is undetermined. CDR1 and CDR2 (germline): SNHLY, FYNNEI. V shed 6 bases and J shed 4 bases, with 12 bases lying between them. The CDR3 covers 13 residues. The CDR3, as DNA: TGTGCCAGCAGCTCTATGGTGGGCACTGAAGCTTTCTTT. This gives the protein CASSSMVGTEAFF. The variable domain in full, completed from reference TRBV2 and TRBJ1-1, reads EPEVTQTPSHQVTQMGQEVILRCVPISNHLYFYWYRQILGQKVEFLVSFYNNEISEKSEIFDDQFSVERPDGSNFTLKIRSTKLEDSAMYFCASSSMVGTEAFFGQGTRLTVV.

In its sample, this clone was seen many times. The V gene is TRBV19, the J gene TRBJ1-1, with D perhaps matching TRBD1 (5 bases). Germline-derived CDR1 and CDR2 are LNHDA and SQIVND (reference sequence). CDR3 length: 12 amino acids. The V and J ends lost 3 bases and 10 bases respectively, with 12 bases between them. The CDR3 bases are TGTGCCAGTAGTATTAGGCAGGGCACAGCTTTCTTT. Protein product: CASSIRQGTAFF.

This clone was detected once. J is TRBJ2-2 and V is TRBV18; 7 positions match TRBD2. Germline loops: CDR1 KGHSH, CDR2 LQKENI. The CDR3 loop spans 16 amino acids. The junction had 4 bases not matched to a gene; V was cut back by 2 bases and J by 1 base. The CDR3: CASSPIGTKNTGELFF. DNA for the CDR3: TGTGCCAGCTCACCAATCGGGACTAAGAACACCGGGGAGCTGTTTTTT. Full variable domain (outside the CDR3, taken from reference TRBV18 and TRBJ2-2): NAGVMQNPRHLVRRRGQEARLRCSPMKGHSHVYWYRQLPEEGLKFMVYLQKENIIDESGMPKERFSAEFPKEGPSILRIQQVVRGDSAAYFCASSPIGTKNTGELFFGEGSRLTVL.

The V and J genes are TRBV24-1 and TRBJ1-4; the D is unclear. V gave up 1 base and J gave up 7 bases, with 3 bases separating them. The CDR3 has 12 residues. CDR1 KGHDR and CDR2 SFDVKD come from the germline V gene. CDR3 amino acids: CATSDFGEKLFF. The CDR3 DNA reads as TGTGCCACCAGTGATTTTGGTGAAAAACTGTTTTTT.

The chain joins TRBV10-2 to TRBJ2-2; no reliable D call. V lost 8 bases to trimming and J lost 4 bases, with 11 bases between them. The CDR3 runs 13 residues. The V gene's germline CDR1 is WSHSY and CDR2 SAAADI. CDR3 amino acids: CASARVSTGELFF. As DNA, the CDR3 is TGCGCCAGCGCTAGGGTCTCCACCGGGGAGCTGTTTTTT.

In its sample, this clone was seen once. The J gene is TRBJ1-2, the V gene TRBV19; TRBD1 might be the D (5 bases). The CDR3 has 14 amino acids. V lost 5 bases, J lost 8 bases, and 18 bases lay in between. Germline values: CDR1 LNHDA, CDR2 SQIVND (reference sequence). The CDR3 nucleotides read TGTGCCAGTAGTGATCCCGGGACTCAAGTGGGCTACACCTTC. Translation: CASSDPGTQVGYTF.

The chain employs TRBV27 and TRBJ1-1, with unresolved D. Trimming took 0 bases from V and 0 from J, leaving 8 bases between them. The germline V gene encodes CDR1 MNHEY and CDR2 SMNVEV (reference sequence). The CDR3 covers 15 residues. In nucleotides, the CDR3 is TGTGCCAGCAGTTTATCTACGGGGATGAACACTGAAGCTTTCTTT. Protein sequence: CASSLSTGMNTEAFF.

Here the CDR3 reads CASSLTHQGNYGYTF. CDR3 DNA: TGTGCCAGCAGCTTAACACATCAGGGGAACTATGGCTACACCTTC. The chain recombines TRBV7-6 with TRBJ1-2, with a weak D call TRBD1 (6 bases). This CDR3 has 15 amino acids. Germline CDR1 reads SGHVS; CDR2 reads FNYEAQ. V dropped 2 bases and J dropped 2 bases, with 12 bases sitting between them.

The chain is built from TRBV7-6 and TRBJ2-1, with unresolved D. This CDR3 spans 11 amino acids. From germline, CDR1 is SGHVS and CDR2 FNYEAQ. Trimming took off 4 bases at V and 8 bases at J, with 6 bases between the two ends. The CDR3 spells CASSSNDEQFF. As DNA, the CDR3 is TGTGCCAGCAGCTCCAACGATGAGCAGTTCTTC. Full variable domain (rest looked up from reference TRBV7-6 and TRBJ2-1): GAGVSQSPRYKVTKRGQDVALRCDPISGHVSLYWYRQALGQGPEFLTYFNYEAQQDKSGLPNDRFSAERPEGSISTLTIQRTEQRDSAMYRCASSSNDEQFFGPGTRLTVL.

In its sample, this clone was seen a few times. J is TRBJ1-1 and V is TRBV30; D call uncertain. The CDR3 is 14 amino acids. Looked up from germline, CDR1 is GTSNPN and CDR2 is SVGIG (reference sequence). The V end lost 0 bases, the J end lost 3 bases, and 11 bases lay between the germline ends. CDR3: CAWSVHGRDTEAFF. The CDR3 bases are TGTGCCTGGAGTGTACACGGGAGGGACACTGAAGCTTTCTTT.